This is a list of T cell receptor beta chains from one sample in a study of blood T cell repertoires in COVID-19. Sequencing was performed with immunoSEQ multiplex PCR; in TCRdb, only in-frame clones are kept and a portion is missing. The sample lists about 200,000 clones; less than 95% were seen once. Sequenced sample: peripheral blood. The source is a man aged 25-40 years with COVID-19, enrolled during active disease. Each CDR3 is given with its conserved first and last residue. The D gene is left open where the match is weak. The listing skips clone size in some rows; elsewhere it reads once, few, many or a size class.

D gene	V gene	J gene	clone size	CDR3 protein	CDR3 DNA
TRBD1	TRBV6-5	TRBJ1-4	-	CASRTGDRGGKLFF	TGTGCCAGCAGAACGGGGGACAGGGGTGGAAAACTGTTTTTT
-	TRBV9	TRBJ2-7	-	CASSVAGLSYEQYF	TGTGCCAGCAGCGTAGCAGGGCTCTCCTACGAGCAGTACTTC
-	TRBV19	TRBJ1-4	-	CASGQRSNEKLFF	TGTGCCAGTGGACAGAGAAGTAATGAAAAACTGTTTTTT
-	TRBV18	TRBJ1-1	-	CASSPRQGDTEAFF	TGTGCCAGCTCACCAAGGCAGGGTGACACTGAAGCTTTCTTT
TRBD2	TRBV5-4	TRBJ2-5	-	CASSRTSGATQETQYF	TGTGCCAGCAGCAGGACTAGCGGGGCCACCCAAGAGACCCAGTACTTC
TRBD2	TRBV6-5	TRBJ2-3	-	CASRGDYHFTDTQYF	TGTGCCAGCAGGGGGGACTACCACTTCACAGATACGCAGTATTTT
TRBD1	TRBV9	TRBJ2-1	-	CASSVGQGAYNEQFF	TGTGCCAGCAGCGTAGGACAGGGGGCGTACAATGAGCAGTTCTTC
-	TRBV9	TRBJ1-1	-	CASSVALGGSTEAFF	TGTGCCAGCAGCGTAGCTCTGGGTGGGAGCACTGAAGCTTTCTTT
-	TRBV6-5	TRBJ2-5	-	CASSPYFRGPETQYF	TGTGCCAGCAGTCCGTATTTCAGAGGCCCAGAGACCCAGTACTTC
-	TRBV28	TRBJ1-2	once	CATRIETGTFAYGYTF	TGTGCCACCCGAATTGAGACCGGGACTTTCGCCTATGGCTACACCTTC
TRBD1	TRBV12-5	TRBJ1-1	-	CASGLVQTDRGVITEAFF	TGTGCTAGTGGTTTGGTACAAACCGACAGGGGGGTAATCACTGAAGCTTTCTTT
-	TRBV14	TRBJ1-6	-	CASSQDPYSPLHF	TGTGCCAGCAGCCAAGATCCATATTCACCCCTCCACTTT
-	TRBV28	TRBJ1-2	-	CASSPARWGYTF	TGTGCCAGCAGTCCCGCTCGGTGGGGCTACACCTTC
TRBD1	TRBV11-2	TRBJ1-1	-	CASSLERQGEAFF	TGTGCCAGCAGCTTGGAACGACAGGGGGAGGCTTTCTTT
TRBD1	TRBV11-3	TRBJ2-5	-	CASSLVSGGAETQYF	TGTGCCAGCAGCTTAGTTTCAGGGGGCGCGGAGACCCAGTACTTC
TRBD1	TRBV27	TRBJ1-2	once	CASSSRTGNLYGYTF	TGTGCCAGCAGTTCCCGGACAGGCAACTTATATGGCTACACCTTC
-	TRBV21-1	TRBJ1-6	-	CASRLDREHNSPLHF	TGTGCCAGCAGGCTGGACAGGGAACATAATTCACCCCTCCACTTT
-	TRBV24-1	TRBJ1-2	-	CATRENYGYTF	TGTGCCACCAGAGAGAACTATGGCTACACCTTC
TRBD2	TRBV2	TRBJ2-3	once	CASSDPSSGRGTDTQYF	TGTGCCAGCAGTGACCCCTCTAGCGGGAGAGGCACAGATACGCAGTATTTT
TRBD1	TRBV19	TRBJ1-4	-	CASKGQGAANEKLFF	TGTGCCAGTAAAGGACAGGGGGCGGCTAATGAAAAACTGTTTTTT
TRBD2	TRBV11-2	TRBJ2-1	-	CAIHEGAGRNEQFF	TGTGCCATCCACGAGGGAGCGGGGAGGAATGAGCAGTTCTTC
-	TRBV5-1	TRBJ2-5	-	CASRPGEETQYF	TGCGCCAGCAGGCCGGGTGAAGAGACCCAGTACTTC
-	TRBV6-1	TRBJ1-6	-	CASSESHNSPLHF	TGTGCCAGCAGTGAATCTCATAATTCACCCCTCCACTTT
TRBD1	TRBV6-5	TRBJ1-4	-	CASSYSTGSNEKLFF	TGTGCCAGCAGTTACTCGACAGGGAGTAATGAAAAACTGTTTTTT
-	TRBV3-1/TRBV3-2	TRBJ2-7	few	CASSRTLSYEQYF	TGTGCCAGCAGCCGAACTCTTTCATACGAGCAGTACTTC
-	TRBV12-3/TRBV12-4	TRBJ2-7	-	CASSFGRVGEQYF	TGTGCCAGCAGTTTTGGCAGGGTGGGCGAGCAGTACTTC
TRBD1	TRBV24-1	TRBJ2-2	-	CATSDSWDRGNTGELFF	TGTGCCACCAGTGATTCCTGGGACAGGGGGAACACCGGGGAGCTGTTTTTT